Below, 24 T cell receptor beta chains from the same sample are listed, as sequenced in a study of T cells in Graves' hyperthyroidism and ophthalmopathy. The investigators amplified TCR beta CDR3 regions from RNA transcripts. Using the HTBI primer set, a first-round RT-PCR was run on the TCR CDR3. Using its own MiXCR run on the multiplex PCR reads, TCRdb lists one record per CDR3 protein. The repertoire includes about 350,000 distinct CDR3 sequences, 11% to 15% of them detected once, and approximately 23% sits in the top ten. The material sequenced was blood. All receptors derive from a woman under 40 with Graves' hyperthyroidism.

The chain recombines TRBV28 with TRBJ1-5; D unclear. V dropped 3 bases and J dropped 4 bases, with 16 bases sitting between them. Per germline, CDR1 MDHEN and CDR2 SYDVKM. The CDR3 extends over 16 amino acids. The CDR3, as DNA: TGTGCCAGCAGTTTTATGGCCAGAGTCACTAATCAGCCCCAGCATTTT. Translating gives CASSFMARVTNQPQHF. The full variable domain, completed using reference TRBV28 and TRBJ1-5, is DVKVTQSSRYLVKRTGEKVFLECVQDMDHENMFWYRQDPGLGLRLIYFSYDVKMKEKGDIPEGYSVSREKKERFSLILESASTNQTSMYLCASSFMARVTNQPQHFGDGTRLSIL.

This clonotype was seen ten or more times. CDR3 in DNA: TGTGCCAGCAGTGGGACAACGACTAACACAGATACGCAGTATTTT. The encoded protein is CASSGTTTNTDTQYF. The genes are TRBV2 and TRBJ2-3, with D perhaps assigned TRBD1 or TRBD2 (5 bases each). Germline CDR1 and CDR2: SNHLY and FYNNEI. The ends were cut back, 4 bases at V and 2 bases at J, with 13 bases in the middle. The CDR3 covers 15 residues.

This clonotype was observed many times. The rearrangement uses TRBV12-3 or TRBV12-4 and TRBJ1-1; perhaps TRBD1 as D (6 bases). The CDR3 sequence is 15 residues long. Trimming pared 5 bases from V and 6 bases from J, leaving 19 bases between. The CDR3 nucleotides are TGTGCCAGCAGTCGCCATGGGGGCGAGTTCTCTGAAGCTTTCTTT. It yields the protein CASSRHGGEFSEAFF.

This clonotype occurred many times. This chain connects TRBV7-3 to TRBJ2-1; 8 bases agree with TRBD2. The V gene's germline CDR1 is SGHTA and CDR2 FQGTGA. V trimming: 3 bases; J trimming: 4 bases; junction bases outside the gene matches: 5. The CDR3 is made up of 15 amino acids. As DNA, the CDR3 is TGTGCCAGCAGCTTTGGTAGCGGGAAATACAATGAGCAGTTCTTC. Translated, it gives CASSFGSGKYNEQFF.

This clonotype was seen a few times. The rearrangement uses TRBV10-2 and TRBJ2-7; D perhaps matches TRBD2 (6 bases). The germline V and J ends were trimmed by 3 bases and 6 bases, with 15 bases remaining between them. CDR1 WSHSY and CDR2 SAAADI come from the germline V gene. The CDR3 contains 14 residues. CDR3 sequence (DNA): TGCGCCAGCAGTGACGGGACTGACAAGGGCGAGCAGTACTTC. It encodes CASSDGTDKGEQYF.

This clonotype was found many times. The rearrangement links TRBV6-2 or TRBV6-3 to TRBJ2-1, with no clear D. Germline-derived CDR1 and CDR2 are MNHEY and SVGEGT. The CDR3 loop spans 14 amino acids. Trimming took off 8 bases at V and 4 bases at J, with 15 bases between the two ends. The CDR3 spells CASALDSSYNEQFF. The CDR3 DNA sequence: TGTGCCAGCGCTTTAGATAGTTCGTACAATGAGCAGTTCTTC.

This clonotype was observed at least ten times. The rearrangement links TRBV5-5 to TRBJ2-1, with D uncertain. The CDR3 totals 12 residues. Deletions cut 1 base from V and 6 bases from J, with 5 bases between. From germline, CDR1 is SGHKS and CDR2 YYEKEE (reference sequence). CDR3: CASSLSPNEQFF. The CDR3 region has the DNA TGTGCCAGCAGCTTGTCTCCCAATGAGCAGTTCTTC.

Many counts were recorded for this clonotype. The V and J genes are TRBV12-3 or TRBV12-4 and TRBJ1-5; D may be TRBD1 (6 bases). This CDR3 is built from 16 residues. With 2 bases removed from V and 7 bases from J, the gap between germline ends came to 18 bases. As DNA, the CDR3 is TGTGCCAGCAGTTTAAGCGGGGGGGGGGGCCGACAGCCCCAGCATTTT. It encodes CASSLSGGGGRQPQHF.

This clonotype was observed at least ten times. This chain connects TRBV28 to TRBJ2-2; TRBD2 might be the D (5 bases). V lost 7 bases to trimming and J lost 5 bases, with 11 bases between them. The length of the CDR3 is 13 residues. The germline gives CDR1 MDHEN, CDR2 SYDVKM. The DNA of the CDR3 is TGTGCCAGCACACACGGGGTGACCGGGGAGCTGTTTTTT. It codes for CASTHGVTGELFF.

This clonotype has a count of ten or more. CDR3 sequence reads: CASSLAWGRAGEQYF. The DNA of the CDR3 is TGTGCCAGCAGCTTAGCATGGGGCAGGGCTGGCGAGCAGTACTTC. This chain connects TRBV7-8 to TRBJ2-7, with a possible D match to TRBD1 (5 bases). Germline V lookup: CDR1 SGHVS, CDR2 FQNEAQ. The V and J ends lost 0 bases and 6 bases respectively, with 15 bases between them. The CDR3 totals 15 residues. The variable domain in full, completed from reference TRBV7-8 and TRBJ2-7, reads GAGVSQSPRYKVAKRGQDVALRCDPISGHVSLFWYQQALGQGPEFLTYFQNEAQLDKSGLPSDRFFAERPEGSVSTLKIQRTQQEDSAVYLCASSLAWGRAGEQYFGPGTRLTVT.

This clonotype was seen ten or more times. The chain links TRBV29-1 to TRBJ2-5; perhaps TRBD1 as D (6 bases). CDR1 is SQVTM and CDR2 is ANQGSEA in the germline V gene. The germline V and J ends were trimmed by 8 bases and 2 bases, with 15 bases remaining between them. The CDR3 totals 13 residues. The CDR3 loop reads CSLRGGQQETQYF. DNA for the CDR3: TGCAGCTTAAGAGGGGGACAACAAGAGACCCAGTACTTC. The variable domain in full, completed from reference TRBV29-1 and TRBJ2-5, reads SAVISQKPSRDICQRGTSLTIQCQVDSQVTMMFWYRQQPGQSLTLIATANQGSEATYESGFVIDKFPISRPNLTFSTLTVSNMSPEDSSIYLCSLRGGQQETQYFGPGTRLLVL.

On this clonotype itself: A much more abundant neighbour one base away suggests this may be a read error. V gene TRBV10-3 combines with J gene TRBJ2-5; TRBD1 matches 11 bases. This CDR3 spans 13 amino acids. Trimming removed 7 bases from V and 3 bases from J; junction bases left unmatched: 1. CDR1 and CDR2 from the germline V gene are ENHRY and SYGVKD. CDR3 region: CAIMGQGEETQYF. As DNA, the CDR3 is TGTGCCATCATGGGACAGGGGGAAGAGACCCAGTACTTC.

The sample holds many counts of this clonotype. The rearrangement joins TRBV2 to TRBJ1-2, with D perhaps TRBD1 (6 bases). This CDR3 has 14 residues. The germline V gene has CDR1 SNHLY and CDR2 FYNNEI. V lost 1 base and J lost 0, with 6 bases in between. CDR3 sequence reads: CASSEGTANYGYTF. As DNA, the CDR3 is TGTGCCAGCAGTGAAGGGACAGCTAACTATGGCTACACCTTC.

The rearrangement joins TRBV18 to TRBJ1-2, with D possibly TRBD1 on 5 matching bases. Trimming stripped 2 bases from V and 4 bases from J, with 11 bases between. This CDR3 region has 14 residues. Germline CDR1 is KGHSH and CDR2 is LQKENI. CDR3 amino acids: CASSPYDRSYGYTF. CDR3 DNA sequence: TGTGCCAGCTCACCATACGACAGATCCTATGGCTACACCTTC.

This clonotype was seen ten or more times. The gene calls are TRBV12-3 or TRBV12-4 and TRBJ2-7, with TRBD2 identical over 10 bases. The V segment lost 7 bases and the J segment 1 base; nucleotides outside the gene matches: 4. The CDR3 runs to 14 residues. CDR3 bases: TGTGCCAGCACCGTACTAGCGGGATCCTACGAGCAGTACTTC. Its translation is CASTVLAGSYEQYF.

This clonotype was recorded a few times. The CDR3 reads CASSSLAGGLYEQYF. The DNA for the CDR3 is TGTGCCAGCAGCTCTCTAGCGGGAGGCCTCTACGAGCAGTACTTC. The chain joins TRBV13 to TRBJ2-7, with TRBD2 matching 11 bases. Per the germline V gene, CDR1 is PRHDT and CDR2 is FYEKMQ (reference sequence). The trim removed 4 bases at V and 3 bases at J, leaving 5 bases unmatched. The CDR3 is made up of 15 amino acids.

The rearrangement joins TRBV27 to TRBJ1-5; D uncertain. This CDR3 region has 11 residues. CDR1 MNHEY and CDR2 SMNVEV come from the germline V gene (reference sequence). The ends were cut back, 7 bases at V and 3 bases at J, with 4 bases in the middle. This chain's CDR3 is CASTDNQPQHF. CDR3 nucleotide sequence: TGTGCCAGCACCGACAATCAGCCCCAGCATTTT.

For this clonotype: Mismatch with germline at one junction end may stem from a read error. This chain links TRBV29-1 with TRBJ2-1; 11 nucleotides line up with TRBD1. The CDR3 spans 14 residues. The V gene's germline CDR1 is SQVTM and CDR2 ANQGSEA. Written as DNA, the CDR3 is TGCAGCGTGGAAGGACAGGGGGCGCCCAATGAGCAGTTCTTC. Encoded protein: CSVEGQGAPNEQFF.

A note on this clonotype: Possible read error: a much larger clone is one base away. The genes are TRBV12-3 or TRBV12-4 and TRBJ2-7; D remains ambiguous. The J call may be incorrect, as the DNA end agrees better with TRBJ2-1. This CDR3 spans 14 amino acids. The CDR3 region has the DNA TGTGCCAGCAGCCCTTGGGTGGCGAACTACGAGCAGTTCTTC. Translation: CASSPWVANYEQFF.

The CDR3 coding sequence is TGTGCCAGCAGCCCCCCCGGGGGAGGCAATCAGCCCCAGCATTTT. Translated, it gives CASSPPGGGNQPQHF. This chain connects TRBV6-2 or TRBV6-3 to TRBJ1-5; maybe TRBD1 (5 bases). The CDR3 loop spans 15 amino acids. With 6 bases removed from V and 2 bases from J, the gap between germline ends came to 14 bases. CDR1 is MNHEY and CDR2 is SVGEGT in the germline V gene.

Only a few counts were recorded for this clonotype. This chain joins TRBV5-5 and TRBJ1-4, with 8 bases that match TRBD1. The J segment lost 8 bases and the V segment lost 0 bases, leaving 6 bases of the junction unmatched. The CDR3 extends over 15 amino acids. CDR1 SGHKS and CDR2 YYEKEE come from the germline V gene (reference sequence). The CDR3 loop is CASSLVGQGVEKLFF. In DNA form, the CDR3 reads TGTGCCAGCAGCTTGGTCGGACAGGGTGTGGAAAAACTGTTTTTT.

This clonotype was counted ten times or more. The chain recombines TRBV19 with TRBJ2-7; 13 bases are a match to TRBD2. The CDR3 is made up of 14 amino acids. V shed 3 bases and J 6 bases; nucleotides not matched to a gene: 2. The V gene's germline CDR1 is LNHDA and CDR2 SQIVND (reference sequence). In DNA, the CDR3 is TGTGCCAGTAGTATGAGGACTAGCGGGAGCGAGCAGTACTTC. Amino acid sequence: CASSMRTSGSEQYF.

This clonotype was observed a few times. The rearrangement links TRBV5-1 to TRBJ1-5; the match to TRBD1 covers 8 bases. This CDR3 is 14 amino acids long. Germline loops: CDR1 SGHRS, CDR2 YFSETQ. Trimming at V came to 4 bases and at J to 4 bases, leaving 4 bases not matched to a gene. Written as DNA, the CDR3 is TGCGCCAGCAGCCTGACAGGGGAAAATCAGCCCCAGCATTTT. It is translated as CASSLTGENQPQHF.

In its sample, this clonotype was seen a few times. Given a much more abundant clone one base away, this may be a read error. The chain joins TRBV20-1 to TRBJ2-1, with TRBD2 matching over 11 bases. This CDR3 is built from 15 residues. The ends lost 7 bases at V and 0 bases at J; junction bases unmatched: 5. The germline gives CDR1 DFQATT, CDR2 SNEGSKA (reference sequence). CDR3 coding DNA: TGCAGTGTTAGTGGGACTAGCGGCTCCTACAATGAGCAGTTCTTC. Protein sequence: CSVSGTSGSYNEQFF.